This T cell receptor (beta chain) was sequenced for a study of regulatory T cells in long-lasting Graves disease. Study results and caveats: TRBV28, TRBJ1-2 and TRBJ2-5 emerged as the favored segments in persistent disease.

As for this clonotype: Antigen unknown.

This CDR3 region has 16 residues. Losses at the gene ends were 0 bases for V and 1 base for J; bases not matched to a gene: 4. Germline CDR1 MNHEY, CDR2 SVGEGT. Arm-PCR of CDR3 regions and iRepertoire HTBI primers were used to build TCR beta libraries. TCRdb reprocessed the multiplex PCR reads with MiXCR, giving one entry per CDR3 protein. Of 400,000 to 500,000 distinct CDR3 sequences in the sample, about 14% were seen once. The time point is: newly diagnosed GD, antithyroid drugs for less than 3 months. With RNA extracted from PBMCs as input, the TCR library was made. This sample was shared with a second study, whose subject was T cells in Graves' hyperthyroidism and ophthalmopathy. This second report adds: First-round RT-PCR with HTBI primers amplified the TCR CDR3 region.

V and J are TRBV6-2 or TRBV6-3 and TRBJ2-3; TRBD2 matches 7 bases. The specimen comprised peripheral blood mononuclear cells (PBMCs), sampled at new diagnosis, from a patient treated with antithyroid drugs. This TCR was recovered from a woman between 50 and 59 years old with Graves disease. The CDR3: CASSYSMLAGTDTQYF. The DNA for the CDR3 is TGTGCCAGCAGTTACTCGATGCTAGCGGGCACAGATACGCAGTATTTT.